The clone carrying this TCR beta chain was seen a few times. Gene names are the mouse ones. The read gets to within 4 residues of the CDR3 end, and the germline J gene fills in the rest. Following RNA extraction, reverse transcription yielded cDNA that acted as the sequencing template. Repertoires were generated with immunoSEQ multiplex PCR, while TCRdb's copy carries only in-frame clones and drops some. Sampling found about 110,000 clones, none seen once. The CDR3 consists of 13 residues. Germline values: CDR1 FNHDT, CDR2 SITEND (reference sequence). The V end lost 6 bases, the J end lost 2 bases, and 9 bases lay between the germline ends. These data come from a study of CD8+ T cells in alopecia areata. Across the study: The authors grafted skin from approximately 6-13-month-old C3H/HeJ donors with spontaneous alopecia onto approximately 6-11-week-old female C3H/HeJ mice.

The source material was lesional skin. This sequence originates from a C3H/HeJ mouse with alopecia areata. The strain is characterized by the MHC haplotype H2-k. The chain recombines TRBV19 with TRBJ2-1; a possible D gene is TRBD1 (5 bases). The covered CDR3 bases are TGTGCCAGCACCTCAGGGTACTATGCT. Its translation: CASTSGYYA. The full CDR3 protein reads CASTSGYYAEQFF.